The 4 T cell receptor beta chains given below trace back to one sample, sequenced in a study of CD8+ T cells in alopecia areata. RNA extraction and reverse transcription yielded cDNA as sequencing template. Method: immunoSEQ multiplex PCR; TCRdb's copy keeps in-frame clones and lacks some. This sample has 200,000 to 250,000 clones; more than 45% occur once, and the top ten carry around 1.5%. Treatment denoted: oral pan-JAK inhibitor, 5-10 mg twice daily. The specimen was CD4+ T cells sorted from blood, collected at week 4, from a patient treated with tofacitinib. The source of these receptors is a human donor with alopecia areata.

The chain recombines TRBV18 with TRBJ1-2; a possible D gene is TRBD1 (5 bases). Trimming stripped 4 bases from V and 4 bases from J, with 13 bases between. There are 14 residues in the CDR3. From germline, CDR1 is KGHSH and CDR2 LQKENI. The CDR3 loop reads CASSLQDAFYGYTF. CDR3 sequence (DNA): TGTGCCAGCTCACTACAGGATGCTTTCTATGGCTACACCTTC.

This clone was observed a handful of times. The chain carries TRBV29-1 and TRBJ2-7, with a tentative D call TRBD1 (6 bases). The CDR3 covers 14 residues. Trimming shortened V by 1 base and J by 4 bases, and 14 bases separated the two germline ends. Per germline, CDR1 SQVTM and CDR2 ANQGSEA. CDR3 in amino acids: CSVEVTGSPYEQYF. Written as DNA, the CDR3 is TGCAGCGTTGAAGTGACAGGATCTCCTTACGAGCAGTACTTC.

The chain recombines TRBV11-3 with TRBJ2-1; D is unresolved. Germline V gives CDR1 SGHNT, CDR2 YENEEA. The ends were cut back, 4 bases at V and 8 bases at J, with 18 bases in the middle. This CDR3 comprises 15 residues. CDR3 sequence: CASSSGGATGDEQFF. CDR3 sequence (DNA): TGTGCCAGCAGCTCCGGTGGAGCGACCGGCGATGAGCAGTTCTTC.

This clone was counted once. The chain has TRBV29-1 and TRBJ1-1; no firm D call. Per the germline V gene, CDR1 is SQVTM and CDR2 is ANQGSEA. V gave up 7 bases and J gave up 4 bases, with 7 bases separating them. This CDR3 has 10 residues. This chain's CDR3 is CSGGFTEAFF. The CDR3, as DNA: TGCAGCGGAGGGTTCACTGAAGCTTTCTTT. Drawing the rest from reference TRBV29-1 and TRBJ1-1, the complete variable domain is SAVISQKPSRDICQRGTSLTIQCQVDSQVTMMFWYRQQPGQSLTLIATANQGSEATYESGFVIDKFPISRPNLTFSTLTVSNMSPEDSSIYLCSGGFTEAFFGQGTRLTVV.